One and the same sample provided the 32 T cell receptor beta chains below, sequenced in a study of beta chain features in type 1 diabetes. Of the isolated RNA, all was reverse transcribed, and so the sequenced material was expressed TCRB transcripts. This table comes from immunoSEQ multiplex PCR, and its TCRdb copy is limited to in-frame clones, with some not included. Among fewer than 350,000 clones listed, about 19% were seen once. Sequenced input: naive CD4+ T cells from blood. The receptors shown here come from a woman younger than 30 in good health.

V and J are TRBV29-1 and TRBJ2-5, with D unresolved. The CDR3 spans 12 residues. CDR1 is SQVTM and CDR2 is ANQGSEA in the germline V gene. The V and J ends lost 6 bases and 4 bases respectively, with 12 bases between them. The CDR3 DNA reads TGCAGCGTCCTTGCCCCAGGAGAGACCCAGTACTTC. Amino acid sequence: CSVLAPGETQYF.

The table lists this clone with a few counts. Here the CDR3 reads CASSLQLAAGGRYEQYF. The CDR3 DNA sequence: TGCGCCAGCAGCCTCCAATTAGCGGCGGGGGGACGCTACGAGCAGTACTTC. V is TRBV5-1 and J is TRBJ2-7; the match to TRBD2 covers 8 bases. V shed 4 bases and J 3 bases; nucleotides not matched to a gene: 15. Germline V gene sequence: CDR1 SGHRS, CDR2 YFSETQ. The CDR3 spans 17 residues.

There are a few counts of this clone. CDR3 DNA sequence: TGTGCCACCAGCGGCGGGACAGGGAGGGCCTACGAGCAGTACTTC. Its translation: CATSGGTGRAYEQYF. The V gene is TRBV15, the J gene TRBJ2-7; the match to TRBD1 covers 9 bases. The junction had 7 bases not matched to a gene; V was cut back by 5 bases and J by 2 bases. There are 15 residues in the CDR3. The germline CDR1 and CDR2 sequences are LNHNV and YYDKDF (reference sequence).

The chain recombines TRBV2 with TRBJ1-1, with unresolved D. The V and J ends lost 4 bases and 1 base respectively, with 7 bases between them. Germline V lookup: CDR1 SNHLY, CDR2 FYNNEI. This CDR3 has 13 residues. The CDR3 DNA follows: TGTGCCAGCAGTGTCGAGAGGAACACTGAAGCTTTCTTT. Amino acids: CASSVERNTEAFF.

The chain carries TRBV30 and TRBJ1-5, with 8 bases fitting TRBD1. The CDR3 has 17 residues. The germline V gene encodes CDR1 GTSNPN and CDR2 SVGIG (reference sequence). V dropped 0 bases and J dropped 1; count of bases not matched to a gene: 8. The CDR3 region has the DNA TGTGCCTGGAGTGTGACCCGGACAGGGCTCAGCAATCAGCCCCAGCATTTT. It is translated as CAWSVTRTGLSNQPQHF.

The V and J genes are TRBV5-6 and TRBJ2-5, with TRBD1 as a possible D gene (5 bases). The CDR3 is 15 residues long. Trimming shortened V by 5 bases and J by 5 bases, and 19 bases separated the two germline ends. CDR1 is SGHDT and CDR2 is YYEEEE in the germline V gene. The CDR3 loop is CASRPRQSSKETQYF. The CDR3 DNA sequence: TGTGCCAGCAGGCCCCGACAGAGCTCTAAGGAGACCCAGTACTTC. The full variable domain, completed using reference TRBV5-6 and TRBJ2-5, is DAGVTQSPTHLIKTRGQQVTLRCSPKSGHDTVSWYQQALGQGPQFIFQYYEEEERQRGNFPDRFSGHQFPNYSSELNVNALLLGDSALYLCASRPRQSSKETQYFGPGTRLLVL.

The J gene is TRBJ1-1, the V gene TRBV15, with D possibly TRBD1 on 5 matching bases. CDR1 LNHNV and CDR2 YYDKDF come from the germline V gene (reference sequence). This CDR3 is built from 15 residues. Trimming took off 7 bases at V and 3 bases at J, with 18 bases between the two ends. The CDR3: CATTGHPSMDTEAFF. The CDR3 DNA follows: TGTGCCACCACCGGACACCCCTCGATGGACACTGAAGCTTTCTTT.

This chain connects TRBV18 to TRBJ1-2, with 7 bases matching TRBD1. V lost 6 bases, J lost 4 bases, and 11 bases stayed unmatched. CDR1 KGHSH and CDR2 LQKENI come from the germline V gene. This CDR3 is built from 15 residues. CDR3 amino acids: CASSRSGTEVYGYTF. The DNA for the CDR3 is TGTGCCAGCTCGCGTTCCGGGACAGAAGTCTATGGCTACACCTTC.

The chain joins TRBV5-1 to TRBJ2-1; D possibly corresponds to TRBD2 (5 bases). CDR1 and CDR2 (germline): SGHRS, YFSETQ. V was pared by 3 bases and J by 2 bases, with 12 bases between. The CDR3 loop spans 15 amino acids. CDR3 loop: CASSYDRGTYNEQFF. The CDR3 nucleotides are TGCGCCAGCAGCTATGATCGGGGAACCTACAATGAGCAGTTCTTC.

This clone was seen a handful of times. This sequence joins TRBV25-1 and TRBJ1-4, with 8 bases identical to TRBD1. Looked up from germline, CDR1 is MGHDK and CDR2 is SYGVNS. This CDR3 region has 14 residues. V was pared by 5 bases and J by 5 bases, with 4 bases of the junction left unmatched. The CDR3 loop reads CASSLTGGNEKLFF. The CDR3 nucleotides read TGTGCCAGCAGTCTAACAGGGGGGAATGAAAAACTGTTTTTT.

This clone was seen a few times. The rearrangement links TRBV30 to TRBJ2-4, with D perhaps matching TRBD2 (5 bases). V lost 4 bases to trimming and J lost 9 bases, with 19 bases between them. The CDR3 sequence is 14 residues long. Germline lookup yields CDR1 GTSNPN and CDR2 SVGIG (reference sequence). DNA for the CDR3: TGTGCCTGGACCACGGGGTCGGGCATAGGCATTCAGTACTTC. It codes for CAWTTGSGIGIQYF. Full variable domain (missing parts from reference TRBV30 and TRBJ2-4): SQTIHQWPATLVQPVGSPLSLECTVEGTSNPNLYWYRQAAGRGLQLLFYSVGIGQISSEVPQNLSASRPQDRQFILSSKKLLLSDSGFYLCAWTTGSGIGIQYFGAGTRLSVL.

V usage is TRBV7-9 and J usage is TRBJ1-6; D perhaps matches TRBD1 (5 bases). CDR3 length: 15 amino acids. V dropped 5 bases and J dropped 10 bases, with 18 bases sitting between them. Germline V gene data show CDR1 as SEHNR and CDR2 as FQNEAQ (reference sequence). The CDR3: CASSLRRLGGSPLHF. DNA for the CDR3: TGTGCCAGCAGCCTCCGTCGTCTCGGGGGGTCACCCCTCCACTTT.

This clone was picked up a small number of times. CDR3 loop: CASSLALGRANTEAFF. Here the CDR3 DNA reads TGCGCCAGCAGCTTGGCCTTGGGGAGGGCGAACACTGAAGCTTTCTTT. This chain links TRBV5-1 with TRBJ1-1; D call uncertain. With 0 bases removed from V and 1 base from J, the gap between germline ends came to 13 bases. Looked up from germline, CDR1 is SGHRS and CDR2 is YFSETQ. The CDR3 is 16 amino acids.

Notes on this clone: One junction end disagrees with the germline gene, perhaps due to a read error. The chain joins TRBV11-2 to TRBJ2-5, with 10 bases matching TRBD2. This CDR3 region has 13 residues. Per germline, CDR1 SGHAT and CDR2 FQNNGV. This CDR3 reads CASSSGRTETQYF. CDR3 bases: TGCGCCTCCAGTAGCGGGAGGACGGAGACCCAGTACTTC.

This clone was picked up a small number of times. CDR3 sequence (DNA): TGCGCCAGCAGCTTCTTCGGACAGAACACTGAAGCTTTCTTT. Translation: CASSFFGQNTEAFF. The rearrangement joins TRBV5-1 to TRBJ1-1; perhaps TRBD1 as D (5 bases). Germline V gene data show CDR1 as SGHRS and CDR2 as YFSETQ. CDR3 size: 14 residues. The V end lost 2 bases, the J end lost 1 base, and 9 bases lay between the germline ends.

Only a few counts were recorded for this clone. V is TRBV6-5 and J is TRBJ2-5, with 9 bases lining up with TRBD1. V shed 6 bases, J shed 5 bases, and the junction held 10 bases outside the gene matches. Looked up from germline, CDR1 is MNHEY and CDR2 is SVGAGI. This CDR3 is 15 amino acids long. CDR3 nucleotide sequence: TGTGCCAGCAGACACGCCGGGACAGGGTACGAGACCCAGTACTTC. This encodes CASRHAGTGYETQYF.

The gene calls are TRBV2 and TRBJ1-1; the match to TRBD1 covers 7 bases. With V trimmed by 9 bases and J by 5 bases, 6 bases remained unmatched. The CDR3 runs to 12 residues. Per germline, CDR1 SNHLY and CDR2 FYNNEI. Here the CDR3 DNA reads TGTGCCAGGGGAATACAGGGGACTGAAGCTTTCTTT. Its protein is CARGIQGTEAFF.

This clone was seen more than once but under ten times. The chain has TRBV11-3 and TRBJ2-6, with unresolved D. CDR1 and CDR2 (germline): SGHNT, YENEEA. V was clipped by 8 bases and J by 3 bases, with 8 bases between them. The CDR3 is 13 amino acids. The CDR3 spells CASSNFGANVLTF. The CDR3 bases are TGTGCCAGCTCGAACTTTGGGGCCAACGTCCTGACTTTC. Using reference TRBV11-3 and TRBJ2-6 for the parts outside the CDR3, the full variable domain is EAGVVQSPRYKIIEKKQPVAFWCNPISGHNTLYWYLQNLGQGPELLIRYENEEAVDDSQLPKDRFSAERLKGVDSTLKIQPAELGDSAVYLCASSNFGANVLTFGAGSRLTVL.

In this sample, this clone turned up a few times. This chain connects TRBV5-6 to TRBJ2-5, with TRBD1 matching 9 bases. The germline V gene encodes CDR1 SGHDT and CDR2 YYEEEE. The ends lost 4 bases at V and 5 bases at J; junction bases unmatched: 6. The CDR3 runs 14 residues. CDR3: CASSTQGAGETQYF. The DNA of the CDR3 is TGTGCCAGCAGCACACAGGGGGCCGGGGAGACCCAGTACTTC.

This clone was observed a few times. The chain employs TRBV11-2 and TRBJ2-2; maybe TRBD2 (5 bases). The CDR3 extends over 15 amino acids. Germline assignment: CDR1 SGHAT and CDR2 FQNNGV. Trimming took off 2 bases at V and 0 bases at J, with 7 bases between the two ends. The CDR3 DNA reads as TGTGCCAGCAGCTTACGGGGATCGAACACCGGGGAGCTGTTTTTT. It translates to CASSLRGSNTGELFF.

This clone was observed a few times. The J gene is TRBJ2-1, the V gene TRBV7-9; 7 positions agree with TRBD2. The V gene's germline CDR1 is SEHNR and CDR2 FQNEAQ (reference sequence). The ends lost 2 bases at V and 2 bases at J; junction bases unmatched: 9. The CDR3 covers 17 residues. CDR3 in DNA: TGTGCCAGCAGCTTAATTCCATCTAGCGGCCCCTACAATGAGCAGTTCTTC. The encoded protein is CASSLIPSSGPYNEQFF. Variable domain in full (rest from reference TRBV7-9 and TRBJ2-1): DTGVSQNPRHKITKRGQNVTFRCDPISEHNRLYWYRQTLGQGPEFLTYFQNEAQLEKSRLLSDRFSAERPKGSFSTLEIQRTEQGDSAMYLCASSLIPSSGPYNEQFFGPGTRLTVL.

This clone has only a few counts. The V gene is TRBV4-2, the J gene TRBJ2-1, with TRBD2 matching over 12 bases. The junction had 16 bases not matched to a gene; V was cut back by 4 bases and J by 6 bases. CDR3 length equals 19 residues. Germline V gene sequence: CDR1 LGHNA, CDR2 YNFKEQ. CDR3 residues: CASSPRPAGLAGRGNEQFF. CDR3 sequence (DNA): TGTGCCAGCAGCCCCCGCCCGGCCGGACTAGCGGGACGAGGCAATGAGCAGTTCTTC.

The CDR3 DNA reads TGCGCCAGTGGGGACAGGGGTTTCACCGGGGAGCTGTTTTTT. Translation gives CASGDRGFTGELFF. V and J are TRBV4-1 and TRBJ2-2, with 10 nucleotides matching TRBD1. V gave up 9 bases and J gave up 4 bases; unmatched junction bases: 5. Per the germline V gene, CDR1 is MGHRA and CDR2 is YSYEKL. The CDR3 is 14 residues long.

This clone was recorded a few times. Distinct nucleotide sequences in the sample also encode this CDR3. The V and J genes are TRBV7-2 and TRBJ2-5; 10 nucleotides align to TRBD2. The CDR3 totals 14 residues. Germline CDR1 reads SGHTA; CDR2 reads FQGNSA. V shed 3 bases, J shed 5 bases, and the junction held 3 bases outside the gene matches. The CDR3 DNA sequence: TGTGCCAGCAGCTTGGTAGCGGGAGGTGAGACCCAGTACTTC. Amino acid sequence: CASSLVAGGETQYF. Drawing the rest from reference TRBV7-2 and TRBJ2-5, the complete variable domain is GAGVSQSPSNKVTEKGKDVELRCDPISGHTALYWYRQSLGQGLEFLIYFQGNSAPDKSGLPSDRFSAERTGGSVSTLTIQRTQQEDSAVYLCASSLVAGGETQYFGPGTRLLVL.

The chain has TRBV5-1 and TRBJ1-6; 8 nucleotides agree with TRBD1. CDR3 length: 15 amino acids. The germline gives CDR1 SGHRS, CDR2 YFSETQ. Germline trimming cut 4 bases from V and 7 bases from J; bases unmatched to any gene: 7. CDR3 protein: CASSTGQGANSPLHF. CDR3 nucleotide sequence: TGCGCCAGCAGCACTGGACAGGGAGCCAATTCACCCCTCCACTTT.

The V call is TRBV7-2, the J call TRBJ2-5, with a possible D match to TRBD1 (5 bases). Per the germline V gene, CDR1 is SGHTA and CDR2 is FQGNSA. This CDR3 comprises 13 residues. The V gene lost 5 bases and the J gene lost 4 bases, with 11 bases spanning the gap. This chain's CDR3 is CASSRQGGETQYF. The DNA of the CDR3 is TGTGCCAGCAGCCGTCAGGGTGGAGAGACCCAGTACTTC.

V is TRBV2 and J is TRBJ1-4; TRBD1 might be the D (5 bases). CDR1 is SNHLY and CDR2 is FYNNEI in the germline V gene. The germline V and J ends were trimmed by 6 bases and 8 bases, with 10 bases remaining between them. The CDR3 covers 12 residues. CDR3 in amino acids: CASSGEGEKLFF. CDR3 in DNA: TGTGCCAGCAGCGGGGAGGGGGAAAAACTGTTTTTT.

The DNA of the CDR3 is TGTGCCAGCAGTGAGGGGAGCGGGAGGGAGTACTACGAGCAGTACTTC. Translation gives CASSEGSGREYYEQYF. The chain joins TRBV2 to TRBJ2-7; 10 bases are a match to TRBD2. Germline lookup yields CDR1 SNHLY and CDR2 FYNNEI. The CDR3 runs 16 residues. Unmatched junction bases numbered 8, after V lost 3 bases and J lost 3 bases. The full variable domain, its missing parts supplied by reference TRBV2 and TRBJ2-7, is EPEVTQTPSHQVTQMGQEVILRCVPISNHLYFYWYRQILGQKVEFLVSFYNNEISEKSEIFDDQFSVERPDGSNFTLKIRSTKLEDSAMYFCASSEGSGREYYEQYFGPGTRLTVT.

Note on this clone: The sample has other DNA sequences that encode this CDR3 too. The chain recombines TRBV5-4 with TRBJ2-7; D is undetermined. Trimming removed 0 bases at V and 0 bases at J, with 4 bases between. This CDR3 has 13 amino acids. The V gene's germline CDR1 is SGHNT and CDR2 YYREEE (reference sequence). Here the CDR3 reads CASSLASSYEQYF. As DNA, the CDR3 is TGTGCCAGCAGCTTGGCCAGCTCCTACGAGCAGTACTTC.

This clone was counted between two and nine times. The J gene is TRBJ2-6, the V gene TRBV5-1; 9 nucleotides agree with TRBD2. This CDR3 contains 18 residues. In germline, CDR1 is SGHRS, CDR2 YFSETQ. V lost 4 bases, J lost 1 base, and 9 bases stayed unmatched. The CDR3 loop is CASSLPRREGSGANVLTF. CDR3 coding DNA: TGCGCCAGCAGCCTACCGCGGCGGGAGGGGTCTGGGGCCAACGTCCTGACTTTC.

This clone appeared a few times. The chain is built from TRBV7-8 and TRBJ2-7; possible D gene TRBD1, 5 bases. This CDR3 contains 14 residues. Trimming shortened V by 0 bases and J by 12 bases, and 18 bases separated the two germline ends. CDR1 and CDR2 (germline): SGHVS, FQNEAQ. CDR3 coding DNA: TGTGCCAGCAGCTTAGCGCTCGAAAAGGGGATACGGTACTTC. It translates to CASSLALEKGIRYF.

The rearrangement uses TRBV6-1 and TRBJ2-1, with TRBD1 identical over 8 bases. Germline lookup yields CDR1 MNHNS and CDR2 SASEGT. This CDR3 region has 13 residues. The V and J ends lost 6 bases and 7 bases, in that order; junction bases with no gene match: 5. The CDR3 DNA follows: TGTGCCAGCAGCGGACAGGGTGGGAATGAGCAGTTCTTC. It codes for CASSGQGGNEQFF.